The TCR beta chain under discussion was sequenced for a study of blood T cells in healthy people across ages. Overall study context: Per two T cells, about one barcoded beta molecule was captured through template switching.

The germline V gene has CDR1 DFQATT and CDR2 SNEGSKA (reference sequence). This CDR3 comprises 15 residues. J gave up 6 bases and V 2 bases, and 9 bases lay outside the gene matches. Of note for this clonotype: Its antigen is currently unknown.

Study-wide results and limits: Long-lived donors carried more naive CD4+ cells and greater diversity than aged donors. Diversity figures derived from one million T cells were judged to underestimate the true value.

The authors ran a second PCR of about 6 to 11 cycles using a sample-barcoded 5' primer and a J-beta primer mix. One entry per CDR3 protein, called by TCRdb with MiXCR from the 5' RACE reads. Among 1.5 million to 2 million distinct CDR3 sequences listed, around 50% were seen once. In each sample, at least 6.5 million PBMCs were isolated. The sequenced material came from blood. The V call is TRBV20-1, the J call TRBJ1-2; 10 bases are a match to TRBD1. The sequence derives from a woman in her thirties or forties in good health. CDR3 nucleotide sequence: TGCAGTGCTAGAAGAAACCCGGGACAGGGGCATGGCTACACCTTC. Translated: CSARRNPGQGHGYTF.